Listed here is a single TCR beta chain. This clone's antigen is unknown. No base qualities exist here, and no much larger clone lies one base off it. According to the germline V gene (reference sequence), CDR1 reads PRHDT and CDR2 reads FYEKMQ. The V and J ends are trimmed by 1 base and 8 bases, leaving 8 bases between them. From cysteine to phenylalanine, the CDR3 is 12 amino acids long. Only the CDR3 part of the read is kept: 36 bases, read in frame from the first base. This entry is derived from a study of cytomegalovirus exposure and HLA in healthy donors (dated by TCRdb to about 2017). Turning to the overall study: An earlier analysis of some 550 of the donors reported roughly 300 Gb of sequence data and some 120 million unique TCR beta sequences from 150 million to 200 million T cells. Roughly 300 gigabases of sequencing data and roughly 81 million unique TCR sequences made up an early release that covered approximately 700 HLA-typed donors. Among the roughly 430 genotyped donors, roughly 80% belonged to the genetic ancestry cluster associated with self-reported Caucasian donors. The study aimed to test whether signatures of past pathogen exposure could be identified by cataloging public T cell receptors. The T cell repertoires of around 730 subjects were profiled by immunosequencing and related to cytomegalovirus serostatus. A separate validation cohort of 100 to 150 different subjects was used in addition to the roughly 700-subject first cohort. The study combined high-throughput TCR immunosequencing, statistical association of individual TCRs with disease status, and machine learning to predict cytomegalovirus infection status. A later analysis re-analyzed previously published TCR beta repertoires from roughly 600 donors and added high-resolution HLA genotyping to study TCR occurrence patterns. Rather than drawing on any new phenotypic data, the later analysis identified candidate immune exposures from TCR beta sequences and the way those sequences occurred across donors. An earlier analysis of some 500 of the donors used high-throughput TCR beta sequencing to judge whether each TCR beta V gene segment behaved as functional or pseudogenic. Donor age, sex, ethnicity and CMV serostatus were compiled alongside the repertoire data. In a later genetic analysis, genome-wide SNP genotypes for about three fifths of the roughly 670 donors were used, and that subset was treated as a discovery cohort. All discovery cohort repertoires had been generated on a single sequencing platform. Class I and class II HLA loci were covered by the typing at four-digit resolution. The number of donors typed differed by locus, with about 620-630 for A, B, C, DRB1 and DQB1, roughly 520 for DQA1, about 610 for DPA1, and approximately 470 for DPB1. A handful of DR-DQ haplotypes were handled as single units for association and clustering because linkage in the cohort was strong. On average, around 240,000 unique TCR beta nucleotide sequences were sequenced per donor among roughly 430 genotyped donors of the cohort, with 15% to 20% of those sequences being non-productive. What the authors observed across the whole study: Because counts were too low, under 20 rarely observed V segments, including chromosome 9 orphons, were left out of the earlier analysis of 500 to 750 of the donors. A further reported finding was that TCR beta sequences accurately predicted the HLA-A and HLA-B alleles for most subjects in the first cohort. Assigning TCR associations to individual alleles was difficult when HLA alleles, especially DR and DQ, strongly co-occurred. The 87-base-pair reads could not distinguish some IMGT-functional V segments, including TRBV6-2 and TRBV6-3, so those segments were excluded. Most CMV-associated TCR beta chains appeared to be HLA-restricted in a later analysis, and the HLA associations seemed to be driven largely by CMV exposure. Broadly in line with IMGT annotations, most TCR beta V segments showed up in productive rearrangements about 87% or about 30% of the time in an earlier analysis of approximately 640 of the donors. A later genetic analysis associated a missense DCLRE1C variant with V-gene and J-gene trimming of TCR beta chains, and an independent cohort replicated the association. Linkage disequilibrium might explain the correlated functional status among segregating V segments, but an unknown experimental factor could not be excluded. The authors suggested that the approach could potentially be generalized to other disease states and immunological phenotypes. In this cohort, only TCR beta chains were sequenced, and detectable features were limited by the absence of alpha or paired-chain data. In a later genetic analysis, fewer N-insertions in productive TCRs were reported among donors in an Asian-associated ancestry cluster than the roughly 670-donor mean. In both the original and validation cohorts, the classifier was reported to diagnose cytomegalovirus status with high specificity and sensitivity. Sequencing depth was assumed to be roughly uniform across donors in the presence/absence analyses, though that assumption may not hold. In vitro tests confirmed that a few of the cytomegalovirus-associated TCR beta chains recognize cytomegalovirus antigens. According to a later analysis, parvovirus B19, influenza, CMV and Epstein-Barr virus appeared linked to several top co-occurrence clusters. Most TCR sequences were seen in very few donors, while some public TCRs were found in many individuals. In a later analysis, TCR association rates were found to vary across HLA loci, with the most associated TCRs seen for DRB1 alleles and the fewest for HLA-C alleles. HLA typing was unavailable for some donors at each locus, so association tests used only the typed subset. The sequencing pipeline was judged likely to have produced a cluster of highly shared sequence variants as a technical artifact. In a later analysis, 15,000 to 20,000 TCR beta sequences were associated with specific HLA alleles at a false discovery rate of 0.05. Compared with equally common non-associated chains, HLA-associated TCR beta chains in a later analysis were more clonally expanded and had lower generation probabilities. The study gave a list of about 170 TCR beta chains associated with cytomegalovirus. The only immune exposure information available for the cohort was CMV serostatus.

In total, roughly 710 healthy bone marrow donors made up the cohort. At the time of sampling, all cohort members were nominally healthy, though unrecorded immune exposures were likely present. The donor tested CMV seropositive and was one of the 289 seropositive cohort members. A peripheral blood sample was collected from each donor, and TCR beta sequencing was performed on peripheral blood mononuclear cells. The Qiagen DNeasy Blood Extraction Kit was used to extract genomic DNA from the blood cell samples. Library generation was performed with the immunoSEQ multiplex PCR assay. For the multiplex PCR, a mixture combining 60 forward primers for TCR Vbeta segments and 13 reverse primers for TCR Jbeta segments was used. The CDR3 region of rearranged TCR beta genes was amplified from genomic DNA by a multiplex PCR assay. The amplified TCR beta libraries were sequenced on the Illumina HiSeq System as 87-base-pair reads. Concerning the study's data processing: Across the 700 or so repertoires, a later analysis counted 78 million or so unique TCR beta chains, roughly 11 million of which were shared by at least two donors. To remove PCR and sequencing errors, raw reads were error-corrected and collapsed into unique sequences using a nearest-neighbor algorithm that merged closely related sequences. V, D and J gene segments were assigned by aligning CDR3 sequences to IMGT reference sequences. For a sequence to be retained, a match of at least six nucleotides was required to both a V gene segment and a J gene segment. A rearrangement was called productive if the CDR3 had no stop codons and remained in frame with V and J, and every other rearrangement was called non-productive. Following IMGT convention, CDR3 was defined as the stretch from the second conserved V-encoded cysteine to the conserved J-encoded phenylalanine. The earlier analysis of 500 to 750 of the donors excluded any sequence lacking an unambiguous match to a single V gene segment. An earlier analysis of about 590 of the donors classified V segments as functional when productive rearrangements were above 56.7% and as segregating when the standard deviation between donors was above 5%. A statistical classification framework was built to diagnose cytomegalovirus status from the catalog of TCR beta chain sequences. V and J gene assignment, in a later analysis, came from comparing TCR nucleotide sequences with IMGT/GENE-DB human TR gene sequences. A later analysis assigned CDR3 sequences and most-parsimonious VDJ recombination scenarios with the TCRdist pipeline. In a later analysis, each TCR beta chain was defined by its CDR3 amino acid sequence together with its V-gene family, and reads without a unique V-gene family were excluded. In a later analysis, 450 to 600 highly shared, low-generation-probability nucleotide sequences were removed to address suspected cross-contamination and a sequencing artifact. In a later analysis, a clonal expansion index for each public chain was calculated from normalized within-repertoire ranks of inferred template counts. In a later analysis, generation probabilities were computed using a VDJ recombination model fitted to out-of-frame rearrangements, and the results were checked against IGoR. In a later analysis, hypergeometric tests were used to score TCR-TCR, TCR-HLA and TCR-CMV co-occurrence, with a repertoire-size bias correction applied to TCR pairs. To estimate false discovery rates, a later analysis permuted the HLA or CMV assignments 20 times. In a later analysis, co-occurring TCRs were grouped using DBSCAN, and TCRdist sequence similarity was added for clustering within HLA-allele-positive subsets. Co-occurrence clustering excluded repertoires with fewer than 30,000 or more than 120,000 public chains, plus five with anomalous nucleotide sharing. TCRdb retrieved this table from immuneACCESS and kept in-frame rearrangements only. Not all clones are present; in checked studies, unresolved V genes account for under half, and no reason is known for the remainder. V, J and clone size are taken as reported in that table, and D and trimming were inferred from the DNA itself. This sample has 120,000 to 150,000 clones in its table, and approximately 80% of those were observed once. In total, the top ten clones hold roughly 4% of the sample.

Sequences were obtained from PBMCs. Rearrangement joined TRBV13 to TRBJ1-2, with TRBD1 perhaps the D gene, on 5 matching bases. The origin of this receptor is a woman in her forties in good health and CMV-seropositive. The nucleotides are TGTGCCAGCAGCTTAGTGCGGGGGGGCTACACCTTC. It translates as CASSLVRGGYTF.